The subject of this entry is one TCR beta chain. This clone was seen once. Its cognate antigen has yet to be identified. No per-base quality is available; no much larger clone lies one base away. The T-cell fraction in tumor and uninvolved lung tissue was provided by TCR sequencing with the immunoSEQ assay. On the authors' methods: For survival analysis, patients were divided into high (upper tertile) and low (lower two tertiles) T-cell fraction groups, which were compared by log-rank test. A signed-rank test was used to test paired tumor versus uninvolved lung differences in T-cell fraction. TCRdb stores this immuneACCESS table with in-frame sequences only. Part of the clones is absent; in the studies checked, under half of the shortfall reflects unresolved V genes, and no reason is known for the rest. V and J calls and clone size are copied from that table; D and trimming were computed from the DNA. The sample profile shows 15,000 to 20,000 clones; around 81% of them were found once. The ten most abundant clones make up over 9% of the sample.

Compared with germline, V lacks 0 bases and J lacks 7 bases; bases without a gene match: 6. From cysteine to phenylalanine, the CDR3 is 15 amino acids long. Just CDR3 DNA is preserved here, 45 bases in frame from base 1. CDR1 and CDR2 are drawn from the germline V gene (reference sequence): LNHNV, YYDKDF. This entry is derived from a study of tumor-infiltrating lymphocytes in localized non-small cell lung cancer listed by TCRdb under 2021. Describing the broader study: The cohort covered several histologies, both smokers and never-smokers, and patients whose samples were collected after neoadjuvant chemotherapy. TCR sequencing was one of several integrated assays, alongside flow cytometry, multiplex immunofluorescence, RNA-seq, exome sequencing and proteomics, applied to the same patients. In total, the ICON cohort was made up of some 160 surgical patients who had localized non-small cell lung cancer and whose tumors were resected. From each patient came resected tumor tissue plus uninvolved lung tissue from that same patient, and the uninvolved lung tissue was described as non-adjacent to the tumor. For a few dozen patients, immunoSEQ T-cell fraction was compared between paired tumor and uninvolved lung. Study-wide conclusions, independent of this receptor: The TCR-derived T-cell fraction showed no difference between the flow cytometry-defined immunotypes IM1 (good prognosis) and IM2 (poor prognosis). Different pieces of the same tissue were used for different assays, so technical variation could not be separated from intratumor heterogeneity. Consistent with immunofluorescence CD3 counts, TCRbeta sequencing supported greater T cell infiltration in tumors than in uninvolved lung tissue. Since assay coverage differed from patient to patient depending on how much tissue was available, TCR sequencing was done for only a subset of the cohort.

ICON enrollment began in early 2016, and the last patient was enrolled in late 2018. From a subcohort of some 76 patients, fresh tumor and matched uninvolved tissue were collected for in-depth immune analyses, including TCR sequencing. DNA for TCR sequencing was isolated from bulk tissue, and no cell sorting was done. The sequenced sample consisted of uninvolved lung tissue not adjacent to the tumor. This sequence originates from a human donor with non-small cell lung cancer. Recombination linked TRBV15 to TRBJ2-7; 10 bases in the junction line up with TRBD2. The CDR3 region has the sequence CATSRDLAGVGEQYF. The DNA sequence is as follows: TGTGCCACCAGCAGAGATCTAGCGGGAGTAGGGGAGCAGTACTTC.